A selection of T cell receptor beta chains follows, all from one sample in a study of monozygotic twins with inflammatory bowel disease. TCRdb re-analyzed the 5' RACE reads; it lists each CDR3 protein once, without DNA. Listed are 200,000 to 250,000 distinct CDR3 sequences; roughly 8% falls within the top ten. Sequencing input: blood. These receptors were taken from a human donor with ulcerative colitis or Crohn's disease, or a healthy co-twin of an affected twin (not recorded which). The CDR3 runs from the conserved cysteine through the conserved F or W.

V gene: TRBV7-3
J gene: TRBJ1-1
CDR3 protein: CASSLRPTAEAFF

V gene: TRBV18
J gene: TRBJ1-1
CDR3 protein: CASSPTQNTEAFF

V gene: TRBV28
J gene: TRBJ1-4
CDR3 protein: CASSTGGYEKLFF

V gene: TRBV7-2
J gene: TRBJ1-1
CDR3 protein: CASSLNPMGVEFF

V gene: TRBV10-3
J gene: TRBJ1-1
CDR3 protein: CAISDPSGPTEAFF

V gene: TRBV5-1
J gene: TRBJ2-7
CDR3 protein: CASGWDFGAYEQYF

V gene: TRBV7-9
J gene: TRBJ2-3
CDR3 protein: CASGLLADTDTQYF

V gene: TRBV3-1
J gene: TRBJ2-7
CDR3 protein: CASSRNSGTGGDEQYF

V gene: TRBV7-9
J gene: TRBJ1-2
CDR3 protein: CVSSFRTEAGYTF

V gene: TRBV20-1
J gene: TRBJ2-2
CDR3 protein: CSAPKGGGTGELFF

V gene: TRBV4-2
J gene: TRBJ1-4
CDR3 protein: CASSPRTGMEEKLFF

V gene: TRBV12-3/TRBV12-4
J gene: TRBJ1-6
CDR3 protein: CASSLTTGESPLHF

V gene: TRBV6-6
J gene: TRBJ2-1
CDR3 protein: CASSYSTYNEQFF

V gene: TRBV10-3
J gene: TRBJ1-6
CDR3 protein: CAIRGTGDSPLHF

V gene: TRBV18
J gene: TRBJ1-1
CDR3 protein: CASSSRSASGTEAFF

V gene: TRBV12-3/TRBV12-4
J gene: TRBJ2-5
CDR3 protein: CASSSLLETQYF

V gene: TRBV20-1
J gene: TRBJ2-3
CDR3 protein: CSARRESDTQYF

V gene: TRBV27
J gene: TRBJ2-1
CDR3 protein: CASSSSAARGSEQFF

V gene: TRBV10-3
J gene: TRBJ1-1
CDR3 protein: CAISSFRKLVNTEAFF

V gene: TRBV7-2
J gene: TRBJ1-6
CDR3 protein: CASSSAGPNSPLHF

V gene: TRBV7-6
J gene: TRBJ1-2
CDR3 protein: CASSLAEGAGYTF

V gene: TRBV20-1
J gene: TRBJ2-3
CDR3 protein: CSARDFYTDTQYF

V gene: TRBV27
J gene: TRBJ1-2
CDR3 protein: CASSSRPGGYGYTF

V gene: TRBV3-1
J gene: TRBJ1-5
CDR3 protein: CASSQGRGPQPQHF

V gene: TRBV5-1
J gene: TRBJ1-2
CDR3 protein: CASSTGDNYGYTF

V gene: TRBV9
J gene: TRBJ1-6
CDR3 protein: CASSGQGSYNSPLHF

V gene: TRBV29-1
J gene: TRBJ1-2
CDR3 protein: CSVEPGRTGGDYGYTF

V gene: TRBV7-2
J gene: TRBJ2-7
CDR3 protein: CASSLITGTEEQYF

V gene: TRBV20-1
J gene: TRBJ2-5
CDR3 protein: CSARDPRGETQYF

V gene: TRBV28
J gene: TRBJ1-2
CDR3 protein: CASSFLQGGYTF

V gene: TRBV15
J gene: TRBJ1-6
CDR3 protein: CATSTGDNSPLHF

V gene: TRBV7-2
J gene: TRBJ2-2
CDR3 protein: CASSLGLAETGELFF

V gene: TRBV12-3/TRBV12-4
J gene: TRBJ2-3
CDR3 protein: CASSPGGSGPRVDTQYF

V gene: TRBV3-1
J gene: TRBJ2-1
CDR3 protein: CASSHPLLNEQFF

V gene: TRBV27
J gene: TRBJ1-6
CDR3 protein: CASSLSTGGNSPLHF